This T cell receptor (beta chain) came from a study of blood T cell repertoires in COVID-19. Study-level background: COVID-19 samples from acute and convalescent phases originated in the United States, Italy and Spain. T cells, B-cell-depleted T cells, or PBMCs provided the cDNA or gDNA that served as material.

As processed by the authors: Reference gene primer amplification yielded estimated nucleated cell counts. Measured with immunoSEQ multiplex PCR; TCRdb has only the in-frame clones, and not every one. The V and J calls and clone size come from that table; D and trimming were worked out from the DNA. This table has some 35,000 clones, 82% appearing once. The sequencing input was peripheral blood. This TCR came from an elderly man with active or convalescent COVID-19.

The CDR3 sequence is CASIGQGMPPLHF. The CDR3 nucleotides are TGTGCCAGTATCGGACAGGGGATGCCACCCCTCCACTTT. The V gene is TRBV19, the J gene TRBJ1-6; 9 bases match TRBD1. From germline, CDR1 is LNHDA and CDR2 SQIVND (reference sequence). Unmatched junction bases numbered 6, after V lost 7 bases and J lost 11 bases. The CDR3 spans 13 residues.